This T cell receptor (beta chain) was recorded in a study of blood T cell repertoires in COVID-19. Turning to the study itself: T cells, B-cell-depleted T cells, or PBMCs provided the cDNA or gDNA that served as material.

Methods used by the authors: Using reference gene primer amplification, nucleated cell counts were estimated. TCRdb's copy holds only in-frame clones and misses some; the assay was immunoSEQ multiplex PCR. V and J calls and clone size are copied from that table; D and trimming were computed from the DNA. The repertoire holds 220,000 or so clones, with approximately 80% as singletons. V dropped 4 bases and J dropped 5 bases, with 8 bases sitting between them. Germline lookup yields CDR1 MNHEY and CDR2 SVGAGI. CDR3 length: 12 amino acids. This clone was seen just once. V usage is TRBV6-5 and J usage is TRBJ1-2; D perhaps matches TRBD1 (5 bases). Sequences were obtained from peripheral blood. The source is an older woman who had recovered from COVID-19. The CDR3 region is CASSLSGYGYTF. In DNA, the CDR3 is TGTGCCAGCAGTTTATCAGGGTATGGCTACACCTTC.